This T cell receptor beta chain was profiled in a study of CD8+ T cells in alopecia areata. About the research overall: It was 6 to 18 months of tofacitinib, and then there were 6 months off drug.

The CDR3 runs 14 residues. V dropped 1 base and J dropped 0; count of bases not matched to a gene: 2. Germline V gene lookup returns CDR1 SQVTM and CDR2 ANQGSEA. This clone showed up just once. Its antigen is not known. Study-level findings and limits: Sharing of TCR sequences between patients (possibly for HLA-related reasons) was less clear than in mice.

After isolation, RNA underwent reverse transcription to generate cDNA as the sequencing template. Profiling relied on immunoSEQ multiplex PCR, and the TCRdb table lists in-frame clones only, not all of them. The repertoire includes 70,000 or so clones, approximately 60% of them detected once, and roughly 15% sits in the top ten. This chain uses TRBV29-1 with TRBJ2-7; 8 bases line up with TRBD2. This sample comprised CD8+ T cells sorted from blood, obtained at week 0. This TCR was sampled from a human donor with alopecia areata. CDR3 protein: CSVEAGGDSYEQYF. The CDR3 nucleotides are TGCAGCGTTGAAGCGGGGGGGGACTCCTACGAGCAGTACTTC.